These T cell receptor beta chains were read from a single sample in a study of blood T cell repertoires in COVID-19. Libraries were prepared by immunoSEQ multiplex PCR; TCRdb keeps only in-frame clonotypes and omits some of them. The table lists roughly 40,000 clones, 86% of them singletons. The sequencing sample was made of peripheral blood. The receptors derive from a man in his forties or fifties with active COVID-19. Both conserved end residues are part of each CDR3. A D gene is named only where the DNA matches it firmly. Clone size is not always given. Where it is, it says once, few, many or a class for expanded clones.

TRBV19,TRBJ1-1,-,-,TGTGCCAGTAGTTCTGACAGAGGACATACTGAAGCTTTCTTT,CASSSDRGHTEAFF
TRBV28,TRBJ1-2,-,-,TGTGCCAGCAGCCGGCGACAGGTTATCTATGGCTACACCTTC,CASSRRQVIYGYTF
TRBV5-1,TRBJ2-3,-,-,TGCGCCAGCAGCTTTTTATACAGGGGCACAGATACGCAGTATTTT,CASSFLYRGTDTQYF
TRBV5-1,TRBJ2-2,-,once,TGCGCCAGCACATTAGCGTCAGGGGCCGGGGAGCTGTTTTTT,CASTLASGAGELFF
TRBV28,TRBJ1-6,TRBD1,-,TGTGCCAGCAGTTCCCGCCGACAGGGTAGTTCACCCCTCCACTTT,CASSSRRQGSSPLHF
TRBV29-1,TRBJ1-1,-,-,TGCAGCGTTGATCAGGGGAACACTGAAGCTTTCTTT,CSVDQGNTEAFF
TRBV10-2,TRBJ2-1,-,-,TGCGCCACCAGACCCGGAGGCTCCTACAATGAGCAGTTCTTC,CATRPGGSYNEQFF
TRBV30,TRBJ2-4,TRBD1,-,TGTGCCTGGGGGACAGGGCAAAACATTCAGTACTTC,CAWGTGQNIQYF
TRBV30,TRBJ2-7,TRBD2,-,TGTGCCTGGAGGGGAGGGAATGTCGAGCAGTACTTC,CAWRGGNVEQYF
TRBV7-2,TRBJ2-2,TRBD2,-,TGTGCCAGCAGTCCAGGGACTAGCGGGAGATACGGCCACGGGGAGCTGTTTTTT,CASSPGTSGRYGHGELFF
TRBV6-1,TRBJ2-2,TRBD2,-,TGTGCCAGCAGTGAAGCGCAGGCGGGAGTCGGGGGGGAGCTGTTTTTT,CASSEAQAGVGGELFF